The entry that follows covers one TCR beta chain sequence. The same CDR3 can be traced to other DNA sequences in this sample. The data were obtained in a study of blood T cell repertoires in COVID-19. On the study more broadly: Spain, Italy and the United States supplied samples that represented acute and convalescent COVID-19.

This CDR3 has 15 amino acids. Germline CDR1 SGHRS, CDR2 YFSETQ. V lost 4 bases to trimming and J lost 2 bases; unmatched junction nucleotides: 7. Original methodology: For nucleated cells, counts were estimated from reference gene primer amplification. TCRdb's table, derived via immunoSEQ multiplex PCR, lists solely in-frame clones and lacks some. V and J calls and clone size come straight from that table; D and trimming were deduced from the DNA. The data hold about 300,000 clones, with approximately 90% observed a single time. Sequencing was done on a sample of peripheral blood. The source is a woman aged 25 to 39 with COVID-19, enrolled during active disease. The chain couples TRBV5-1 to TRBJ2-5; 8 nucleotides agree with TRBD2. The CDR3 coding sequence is TGCGCCAGCAGCCTAGTAGCGGGACGGCAAGAGACCCAGTACTTC. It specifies CASSLVAGRQETQYF.